The 21 T cell receptor beta chains given below trace back to one sample, sequenced in a study of OX40 agonist ivuxolimab in advanced cancers. Sequencing was performed with immunoSEQ multiplex PCR; in TCRdb, only in-frame clones are kept and a portion is missing. The sample consists of about 69,000 clones, 85% to 90% of them appearing once. The sample was CD4+ or CD8+ T cells sorted from blood, taken in a trial of the OX40 agonist ivuxolimab. These receptors were obtained from an adult with an advanced solid tumor such as melanoma, head and neck, liver or kidney cancer.

The rearrangement links TRBV9 to TRBJ2-3; TRBD2 agrees at 9 bases. The germline CDR1 and CDR2 sequences are SGDLS and YYNGEE. The CDR3 spans 16 residues. V lost 1 base to trimming and J lost 3 bases; unmatched junction nucleotides: 6. CDR3 residues: CASSVLAGAGTDTQYF. In DNA form, the CDR3 reads TGTGCCAGCAGCGTATTAGCGGGGGCAGGGACAGATACGCAGTATTTT.

The chain links TRBV14 to TRBJ2-7, with D perhaps assigned TRBD1 or TRBD2 (5 bases each). The ends were cut back, 4 bases at V and 1 base at J, with 17 bases in the middle. There are 16 residues in the CDR3. Looked up from germline, CDR1 is SGHDN and CDR2 is FVKESK. The CDR3: CASSRHRDGTSYEQYF. CDR3 nucleotides: TGTGCCAGCAGCCGCCACCGGGACGGAACGTCCTACGAGCAGTACTTC.

The gene calls are TRBV5-6 and TRBJ2-1; 10 positions agree with TRBD2. V was clipped by 5 bases and J by 6 bases; unmatched bases: 11. The CDR3 covers 16 residues. Germline lookup yields CDR1 SGHDT and CDR2 YYEEEE. The CDR3 is CASSPQASGSFNEQFF. In DNA, the CDR3 is TGTGCCAGCAGTCCTCAGGCTAGCGGGAGTTTCAATGAGCAGTTCTTC.

With regard to this clone: This sample also contains other DNA sequences that code for the same CDR3. The rearrangement uses TRBV28 and TRBJ2-7; the D is unclear. CDR3 length equals 12 residues. The ends were cut back, 6 bases at V and 0 bases at J, with 6 bases in the middle. The germline gives CDR1 MDHEN, CDR2 SYDVKM. CDR3 coding DNA: TGTGCCAGCAGCTCTAGCTCCTACGAGCAGTACTTC. Translating gives CASSSSSYEQYF.

The V and J genes are TRBV29-1 and TRBJ2-1, with 8 bases fitting TRBD2. V lost 3 bases and J lost 0; bases outside the gene matches: 4. This CDR3 spans 15 amino acids. Germline assignment: CDR1 SQVTM and CDR2 ANQGSEA. The CDR3 DNA reads as TGCAGCGTTGAGGGAGGGACTAGCTCCTACAATGAGCAGTTCTTC. This sequence encodes CSVEGGTSSYNEQFF.

The CDR3 region is CASSAASGGRTDTQYF. DNA for the CDR3: TGCGCCAGCAGCGCCGCTAGCGGGGGACGCACAGATACGCAGTATTTT. The J gene is TRBJ2-3, the V gene TRBV5-1, with 10 nucleotides matching TRBD2. The CDR3 totals 16 residues. CDR1 and CDR2 from the germline V gene are SGHRS and YFSETQ. V gave up 4 bases and J gave up 1 base; unmatched junction bases: 6.

This clone was seen only once. The gene calls are TRBV7-3 and TRBJ2-5, with TRBD1 matching over 9 bases. CDR1 and CDR2 from the germline V gene are SGHTA and FQGTGA. The CDR3 spans 14 residues. V dropped 5 bases and J dropped 2; count of bases not matched to a gene: 3. The CDR3 region has the DNA TGTGCCAGCAGCCTAGGACAGGGGCAAGAGACCCAGTACTTC. This translates into CASSLGQGQETQYF.

The J gene is TRBJ2-3, the V gene TRBV9; no clear D gene. The V gene's germline CDR1 is SGDLS and CDR2 YYNGEE. The CDR3 length is 12 residues. The germline V and J ends were trimmed by 0 bases and 3 bases, with 2 bases remaining between them. The chain's CDR3 is CASSVGTDTQYF. The DNA for the CDR3 is TGTGCCAGCAGCGTAGGGACAGATACGCAGTATTTT.

This clone was seen a handful of times. This chain uses TRBV13 with TRBJ2-5, with TRBD2 identical over 7 bases. The CDR3 runs 12 residues. With V trimmed by 7 bases and J by 5 bases, 4 bases remained unmatched. Germline V gene sequence: CDR1 PRHDT, CDR2 FYEKMQ (reference sequence). The CDR3 here is CASKRESETQYF. In nucleotides, the CDR3 is TGTGCCAGCAAGCGGGAATCGGAGACCCAGTACTTC.

This clone appeared a single time. The chain employs TRBV2 and TRBJ2-3; a weak D match, TRBD1 (5 bases). Trimming removed 7 bases from V and 3 bases from J, with 8 bases in between. This CDR3 contains 12 residues. Germline CDR1 and CDR2: SNHLY and FYNNEI. The CDR3 loop is CASMGPTDTQYF. As DNA, the CDR3 is TGTGCCAGCATGGGGCCTACAGATACGCAGTATTTT.

The rearrangement uses TRBV5-1 and TRBJ2-3, with 15 bases aligning to TRBD2. The CDR3 spans 17 residues. Unmatched junction bases numbered 8, after V lost 6 bases and J lost 3 bases. Germline CDR1 is SGHRS and CDR2 is YFSETQ. In nucleotides, the CDR3 is TGCGCCAGCAACGGACTAGCGGGAGGGCCCGGTACAGATACGCAGTATTTT. This gives the protein CASNGLAGGPGTDTQYF.

The gene calls are TRBV18 and TRBJ1-5; D unclear. Germline-derived CDR1 and CDR2 are KGHSH and LQKENI. This CDR3 region has 14 residues. Trimming took off 6 bases at V and 0 bases at J, with 9 bases between the two ends. CDR3 nucleotide sequence: TGTGCCAGCTCGACATTCGATAGCAATCAGCCCCAGCATTTT. This encodes CASSTFDSNQPQHF. The full variable domain, rest sourced from reference TRBV18 and TRBJ1-5, is NAGVMQNPRHLVRRRGQEARLRCSPMKGHSHVYWYRQLPEEGLKFMVYLQKENIIDESGMPKERFSAEFPKEGPSILRIQQVVRGDSAAYFCASSTFDSNQPQHFGDGTRLSIL.

J is TRBJ2-1 and V is TRBV5-4, with D unclear. The CDR3 totals 14 residues. Trimming cost V 5 bases and J 2 bases, with 11 bases left between them. Germline V gives CDR1 SGHNT, CDR2 YYREEE (reference sequence). CDR3: CASRHPAAYNEQFF. For the CDR3, the DNA is TGTGCCAGCAGACACCCGGCCGCCTACAATGAGCAGTTCTTC.

CDR3 in amino acids: CASSTPSGRSGTDTQYF. DNA of the CDR3: TGCGCCAGCAGCACCCCTAGCGGGAGGTCTGGCACAGATACGCAGTATTTT. V gene TRBV5-1 combines with J gene TRBJ2-3; 11 nucleotides agree with TRBD2. The CDR3 has 17 residues. In germline, CDR1 is SGHRS, CDR2 YFSETQ. After removal of 4 bases from V and 1 base from J, the junction contained 8 bases not matched to a gene.

This chain links TRBV6-1 with TRBJ2-7; 7 bases map to TRBD2. J gave up 5 bases and V 4 bases, and 11 bases lay outside the gene matches. The CDR3 length is 15 residues. Germline CDR1 is MNHNS and CDR2 is SASEGT. CDR3 sequence (DNA): TGTGCCAGCAGTGTCAGCGGGACTTCCCTCCACGAGCAGTACTTC. Protein: CASSVSGTSLHEQYF.

V usage is TRBV28 and J usage is TRBJ2-3, with a tentative D call TRBD2 (6 bases). Germline V lookup: CDR1 MDHEN, CDR2 SYDVKM. V lost 8 bases, J lost 0 bases, and 12 bases lay in between. The CDR3 sequence is 14 residues long. CDR3 in amino acids: CASWRDSSTDTQYF. CDR3 bases: TGTGCCAGCTGGCGGGATAGTAGCACAGATACGCAGTATTTT. Full variable domain (outside the CDR3, taken from reference TRBV28 and TRBJ2-3): DVKVTQSSRYLVKRTGEKVFLECVQDMDHENMFWYRQDPGLGLRLIYFSYDVKMKEKGDIPEGYSVSREKKERFSLILESASTNQTSMYLCASWRDSSTDTQYFGPGTRLTVL.

J is TRBJ2-7 and V is TRBV4-2; D may be TRBD2 (5 bases). The CDR3 runs 14 residues. Trimming cost V 5 bases and J 0 bases, with 11 bases left between them. The germline gives CDR1 LGHNA, CDR2 YNFKEQ. Here the CDR3 DNA reads TGTGCCAGCAGCGTCGCCCGGGACTCCTACGAGCAGTACTTC. Amino acid sequence: CASSVARDSYEQYF.

The chain uses TRBV6-1 and TRBJ2-7, with 8 nucleotides matching TRBD2. CDR3 length: 15 amino acids. V lost 0 bases to trimming and J lost 2 bases; unmatched junction nucleotides: 3. From germline, CDR1 is MNHNS and CDR2 SASEGT. The CDR3 DNA sequence: TGTGCCAGCAGTGAAGCTGGTAGCGGGGCCTACGAGCAGTACTTC. This gives the protein CASSEAGSGAYEQYF.

J is TRBJ2-5 and V is TRBV5-6; D may match TRBD1 or TRBD2 (5 bases each). This CDR3 has 13 residues. Trimming shortened V by 4 bases and J by 5 bases, and 12 bases separated the two germline ends. Germline lookup yields CDR1 SGHDT and CDR2 YYEEEE. CDR3: CASSLWGWETQYF. Written as DNA, the CDR3 is TGTGCCAGCAGCCTCTGGGGGTGGGAGACCCAGTACTTC.

The rearrangement links TRBV28 to TRBJ2-5; 7 bases are a match to TRBD1. TRBJ2-7 explains the end of the DNA better; the J call may be wrong. This CDR3 is 15 amino acids long. The germline V gene has CDR1 MDHEN and CDR2 SYDVKM. The CDR3 protein is CASSSLTGKSYEQYF. The CDR3 nucleotides are TGTGCCAGCAGTTCGCTGACAGGGAAGAGCTACGAGCAGTACTTC.

The chain uses TRBV19 and TRBJ2-5; D is possibly TRBD2 (6 bases). The CDR3 runs 14 residues. Trimming took off 3 bases at V and 4 bases at J, with 12 bases between the two ends. CDR1 is LNHDA and CDR2 is SQIVND in the germline V gene (reference sequence). The CDR3 DNA reads TGTGCCAGTAGTATGTCCGGGAGTAGAGAGACCCAGTACTTC. Translating it yields CASSMSGSRETQYF.